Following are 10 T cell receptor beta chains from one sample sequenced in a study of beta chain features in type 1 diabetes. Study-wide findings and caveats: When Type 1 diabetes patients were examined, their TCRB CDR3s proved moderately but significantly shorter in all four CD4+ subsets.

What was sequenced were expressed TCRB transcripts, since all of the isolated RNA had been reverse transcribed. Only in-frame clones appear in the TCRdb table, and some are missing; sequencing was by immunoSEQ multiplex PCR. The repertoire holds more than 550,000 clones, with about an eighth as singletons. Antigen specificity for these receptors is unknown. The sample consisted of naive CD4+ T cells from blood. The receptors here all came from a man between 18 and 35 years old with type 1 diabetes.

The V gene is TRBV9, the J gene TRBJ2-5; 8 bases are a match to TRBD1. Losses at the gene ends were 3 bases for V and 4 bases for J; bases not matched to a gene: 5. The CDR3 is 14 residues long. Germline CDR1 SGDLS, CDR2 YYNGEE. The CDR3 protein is CASSEQGAGETQYF. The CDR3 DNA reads TGTGCCAGCAGCGAGCAGGGGGCGGGAGAGACCCAGTACTTC.

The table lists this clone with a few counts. The CDR3 DNA reads as TGCGCCAGCAGCCTGGGTGGGCGGGCGGAAGAGACCCAGTACTTC. Its protein is CASSLGGRAEETQYF. V gene TRBV4-1 combines with J gene TRBJ2-5, with a tentative D call TRBD2 (5 bases). Per germline, CDR1 MGHRA and CDR2 YSYEKL. Deletions cut 4 bases from V and 3 bases from J, with 15 bases between. The CDR3 length is 15 residues.

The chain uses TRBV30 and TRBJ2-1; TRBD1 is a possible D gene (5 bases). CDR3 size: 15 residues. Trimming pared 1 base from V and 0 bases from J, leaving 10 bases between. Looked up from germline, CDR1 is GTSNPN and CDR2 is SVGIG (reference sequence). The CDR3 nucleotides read TGTGCCTGGAGTGAGGGGCAGAGCTCCTACAATGAGCAGTTCTTC. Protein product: CAWSEGQSSYNEQFF.

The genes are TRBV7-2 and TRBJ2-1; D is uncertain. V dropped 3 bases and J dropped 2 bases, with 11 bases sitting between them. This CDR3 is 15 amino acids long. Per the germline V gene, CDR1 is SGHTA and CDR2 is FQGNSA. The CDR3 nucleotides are TGTGCCAGCAGCTTTCAAAGCGCCACCTACAATGAGCAGTTCTTC. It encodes CASSFQSATYNEQFF.

Written as DNA, the CDR3 is TGTGCCAGCAGCCGCAAAGGGCTAAACAGCGTCATGACGTTCTTC. This gives the protein CASSRKGLNSVMTFF. This rearrangement joins TRBV27 to TRBJ2-1, with D unclear. CDR3 length equals 15 residues. Looked up from germline, CDR1 is MNHEY and CDR2 is SMNVEV (reference sequence). Trimming removed 6 bases at V and 15 bases at J, with 27 bases between.

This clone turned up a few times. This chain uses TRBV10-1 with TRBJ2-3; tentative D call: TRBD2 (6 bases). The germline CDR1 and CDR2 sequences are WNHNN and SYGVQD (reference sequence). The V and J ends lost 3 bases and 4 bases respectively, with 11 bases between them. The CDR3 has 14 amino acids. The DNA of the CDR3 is TGCGCCAGCAGTGACGGGGGAGTGGCAGATACGCAGTATTTT. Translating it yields CASSDGGVADTQYF.

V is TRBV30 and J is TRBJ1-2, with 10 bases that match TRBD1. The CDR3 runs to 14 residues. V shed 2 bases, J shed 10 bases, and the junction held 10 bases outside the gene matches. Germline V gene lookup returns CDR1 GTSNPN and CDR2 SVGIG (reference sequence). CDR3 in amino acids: CAWSPPAGTGAYTF. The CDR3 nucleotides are TGTGCCTGGAGTCCCCCCGCCGGGACAGGGGCCTACACCTTC.

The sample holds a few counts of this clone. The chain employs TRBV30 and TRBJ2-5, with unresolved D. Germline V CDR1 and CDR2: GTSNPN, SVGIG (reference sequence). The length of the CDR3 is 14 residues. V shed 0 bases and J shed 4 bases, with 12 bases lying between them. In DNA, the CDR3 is TGTGCCTGGAGTGTAGGCTATCTGGGAGAGACCCAGTACTTC. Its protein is CAWSVGYLGETQYF.

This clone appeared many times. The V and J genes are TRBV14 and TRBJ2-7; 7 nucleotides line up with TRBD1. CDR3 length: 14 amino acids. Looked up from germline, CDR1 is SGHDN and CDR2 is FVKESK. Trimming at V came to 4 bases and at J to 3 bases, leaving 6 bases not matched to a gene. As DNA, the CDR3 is TGTGCCAGCAGCCGCCTGACAGGGTTCTACGAGCAGTACTTC. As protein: CASSRLTGFYEQYF.

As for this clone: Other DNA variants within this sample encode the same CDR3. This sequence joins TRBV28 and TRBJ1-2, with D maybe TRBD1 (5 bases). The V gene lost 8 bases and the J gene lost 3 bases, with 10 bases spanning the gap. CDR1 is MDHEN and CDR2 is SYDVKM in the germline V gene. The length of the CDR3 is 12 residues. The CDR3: CASRQGDYGYTF. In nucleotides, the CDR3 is TGTGCCAGCCGTCAAGGGGACTATGGCTACACCTTC.